Here is one TCR beta chain with its context. Its matching antigen is unknown. This sample was taken from a study of human versus mouse CDR3 diversity and MHC coevolution. In the study overall: Reportedly, immunoSEQ detects one in 200,000 T cells with minimized PCR bias.

This table comes from immunoSEQ multiplex PCR, and its TCRdb copy is limited to in-frame clones, with some not included. The table has about 80,000 clones, approximately 92% seen once. Naive CD4 T cells were sorted as CD45RO-negative, CD62L-positive. Points from the study as a whole: Some 1.6 million TCR beta clonotypes were estimated for humans, the largest repertoire. Clonal inequality was lowest in most of the three human donors.

Sample: naive CD4+ T cells from blood. Noted subset: CD45RO-negative CD62L-positive naive CD4 T cells. This sequence originates from a person between 25 and 75 years old in good health.

The chain's CDR3 is CASGTDRTDTQYF. CDR3 nucleotides: TGCGCCAGTGGGACAGACCGCACAGATACGCAGTATTTT. The rearrangement joins TRBV5-1 to TRBJ2-3; 7 nucleotides line up with TRBD1. V shed 8 bases and J 1 base; nucleotides not matched to a gene: 4. In germline, CDR1 is SGHRS, CDR2 YFSETQ. The CDR3 has 13 residues.